Reported below is one TCR beta chain. Antigen specificity is unknown. The data originate from a study of CD4+ T cells in melanoma. General observations from the study: CD8+ T cell, macrophage and B cell function reportedly correlated with neoantigen-specific CD4+ T cells.

Clones were read by immunoSEQ multiplex PCR, and TCRdb kept only the in-frame ones, dropping some. Found here are more than 20,000 clones, roughly 78% of them singletons; the top ten hold 9.7%. Germline V CDR1 and CDR2: SQVTM, ANQGSEA. The CDR3 consists of 14 residues. V was pared by 4 bases and J by 0 bases, with 12 bases between. The chain recombines TRBV29-1 with TRBJ1-1; perhaps TRBD1 as D (6 bases). The TCR comes from a human donor with melanoma. For the CDR3, the DNA is TGCAGCGTTGTCGCCAGGGGTTTGAACACTGAAGCTTTCTTT. This codes for CSVVARGLNTEAFF.